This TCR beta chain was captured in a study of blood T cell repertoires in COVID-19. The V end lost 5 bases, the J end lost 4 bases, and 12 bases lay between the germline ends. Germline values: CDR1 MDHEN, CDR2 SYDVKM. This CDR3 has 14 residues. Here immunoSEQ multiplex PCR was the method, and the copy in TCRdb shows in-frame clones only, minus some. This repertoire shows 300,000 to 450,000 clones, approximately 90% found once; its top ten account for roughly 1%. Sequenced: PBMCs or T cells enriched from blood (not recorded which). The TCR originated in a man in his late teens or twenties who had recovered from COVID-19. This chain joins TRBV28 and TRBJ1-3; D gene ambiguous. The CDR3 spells CASSPPGVGNTIYF. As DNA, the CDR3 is TGTGCCAGCAGTCCCCCAGGTGTCGGAAACACCATATATTTT.